The 29 T cell receptor beta chains given below trace back to one sample, sequenced in a study of control samples from healthy donors and cancer patients. The repertoire was sequenced with immunoSEQ multiplex PCR; TCRdb's copy has only in-frame clones and lacks some. Seen here are 64,000 or so clones, 92% observed once, and the top ten hold about 1.8%. The sequenced sample consisted of PBMCs. The receptor source for this set is a man aged 35-49 years with colorectal cancer.

This chain joins TRBV2 and TRBJ1-1; perhaps TRBD1 as D (6 bases). The CDR3 loop spans 14 amino acids. From germline, CDR1 is SNHLY and CDR2 FYNNEI. V lost 2 bases to trimming and J lost 7 bases, with 14 bases between them. The CDR3 loop is CASSELQGWGEAFF. CDR3 in DNA: TGTGCCAGCAGTGAACTGCAGGGGTGGGGTGAAGCTTTCTTT. The whole variable domain, remainder taken from reference TRBV2 and TRBJ1-1, is EPEVTQTPSHQVTQMGQEVILRCVPISNHLYFYWYRQILGQKVEFLVSFYNNEISEKSEIFDDQFSVERPDGSNFTLKIRSTKLEDSAMYFCASSELQGWGEAFFGQGTRLTVV.

J is TRBJ2-7 and V is TRBV9; D may be TRBD1 (5 bases). The CDR3 has 16 amino acids. CDR1 is SGDLS, CDR2 YYNGEE, per germline. Trimming left V 3 bases short and J 3 bases short, with 19 bases between. The chain's CDR3 is CASSAGAGLALYEQYF. The CDR3 DNA follows: TGTGCCAGCAGCGCTGGGGCCGGGTTAGCTCTCTACGAGCAGTACTTC.

V gene TRBV5-1 combines with J gene TRBJ2-2, with 14 nucleotides matching TRBD2. The CDR3 spans 16 residues. V lost 3 bases to trimming and J lost 4 bases; unmatched junction nucleotides: 2. Per germline, CDR1 SGHRS and CDR2 YFSETQ. CDR3 DNA: TGCGCCAGCAGCTCTGGACTAGCGGGGGGCACCGGGGAGCTGTTTTTT. Amino acid sequence: CASSSGLAGGTGELFF.

This rearrangement joins TRBV5-3 to TRBJ1-2; no clear D gene. TRBV5-3 is an ORF for which the function is uncertain. The CDR3 length is 13 residues. V was cut by 0 bases and J by 4 bases, with 7 bases left in between. The CDR3 nucleotides read TGTGCCAGAAGCTTGGGGCAGTTCTATGGCTACACCTTC. It is translated as CARSLGQFYGYTF.

This chain connects TRBV19 to TRBJ2-1, with TRBD2 matching over 8 bases. Trimming at V came to 11 bases and at J to 5 bases, leaving 11 bases not matched to a gene. The CDR3 sequence is 14 residues long. Per germline, CDR1 LNHDA and CDR2 SQIVND (reference sequence). The CDR3 sequence: CASATERGNNEQFF. CDR3 sequence (DNA): TGTGCCTCAGCCACGGAGCGGGGGAACAATGAGCAGTTCTTC.

The J gene is TRBJ2-5, the V gene TRBV19; TRBD2 agrees at 10 bases. CDR3 length: 16 residues. CDR1 and CDR2 (germline): LNHDA, SQIVND (reference sequence). Germline trimming cut 1 base from V and 3 bases from J; bases unmatched to any gene: 5. CDR3 residues: CASSIVALAGEETQYF. The CDR3 region has the DNA TGTGCCAGTAGTATAGTAGCTCTAGCGGGGGAAGAGACCCAGTACTTC.

This CDR3 reads CASSPPGIETYEQYF. DNA for the CDR3: TGTGCCAGCTCACCACCGGGAATCGAAACCTACGAGCAGTACTTC. J is TRBJ2-7 and V is TRBV18, with unresolved D. Germline V lookup: CDR1 KGHSH, CDR2 LQKENI. The CDR3 loop spans 15 amino acids. V lost 0 bases and J lost 2, with 11 bases in between.

V and J are TRBV5-1 and TRBJ2-1; 13 nucleotides align to TRBD2. The junction had 8 bases not matched to a gene; V was cut back by 6 bases and J by 5 bases. This CDR3 comprises 16 residues. In germline, CDR1 is SGHRS, CDR2 YFSETQ. The CDR3 nucleotides are TGCGCCAGCACCCTGTGGGGGACTAGCGGGAACAATGAGCAGTTCTTC. It is translated as CASTLWGTSGNNEQFF.

CDR3 DNA sequence: TGTGCCAGCAGTGAGGCAGTCTATGGCTACACCTTC. Its translation: CASSEAVYGYTF. The chain has TRBV6-1 and TRBJ1-2, with no clear D. Per germline, CDR1 MNHNS and CDR2 SASEGT. V lost 3 bases, J lost 4 bases, and 6 bases lay in between. The CDR3 loop spans 12 amino acids.

The chain carries TRBV12-5 and TRBJ2-7, with TRBD1 as a possible D gene (5 bases). V lost 0 bases and J lost 2, with 17 bases in between. This CDR3 has 17 residues. Looked up from germline, CDR1 is LGHNT and CDR2 is FRNRAP. For the CDR3, the DNA is TGTGCTAGTGGTTTGGTACAGGTAGTTGGGTCCCCCTACGAGCAGTACTTC. Amino acids: CASGLVQVVGSPYEQYF.

The J gene is TRBJ2-5, the V gene TRBV7-7, with D tentatively TRBD1 or TRBD2 (5 bases each). CDR1 is SSHAT and CDR2 is FNYEAQ in the germline V gene (reference sequence). There are 14 residues in the CDR3. With 6 bases removed from V and 4 bases from J, the gap between germline ends came to 15 bases. DNA for the CDR3: TGTGCCAGCAGTTCTTCCGGGGCAGGAGAGACCCAGTACTTC. This sequence encodes CASSSSGAGETQYF.

The chain links TRBV5-1 to TRBJ2-2, with a tentative D call TRBD1 (6 bases). In germline, CDR1 is SGHRS, CDR2 YFSETQ. V lost 3 bases and J 2 bases, leaving 11 bases between the germline ends. The CDR3 has 15 amino acids. The CDR3: CASSSGQPNTGELFF. DNA of the CDR3: TGCGCCAGCAGCTCCGGACAGCCAAACACCGGGGAGCTGTTTTTT.

V usage is TRBV4-2 and J usage is TRBJ1-1; tentative D call: TRBD1 (5 bases). The germline V and J ends were trimmed by 4 bases and 4 bases, with 13 bases remaining between them. Germline V gene lookup returns CDR1 LGHNA and CDR2 YNFKEQ. The CDR3 totals 14 residues. The CDR3 is CASSPTDRSTEAFF. In DNA, the CDR3 is TGTGCCAGCAGCCCGACAGACAGAAGCACTGAAGCTTTCTTT.

This CDR3 is CATSRDLTGELFF. Written as DNA, the CDR3 is TGTGCCACCAGCAGGGACCTCACCGGGGAGCTGTTTTTT. V is TRBV15 and J is TRBJ2-2; D is undetermined. CDR3 length: 13 amino acids. Trimming pared 3 bases from V and 4 bases from J, leaving 6 bases between. The germline gives CDR1 LNHNV, CDR2 YYDKDF (reference sequence).

This sequence joins TRBV29-1 and TRBJ1-1; D ambiguous. In germline, CDR1 is SQVTM, CDR2 ANQGSEA. The length of the CDR3 is 11 residues. The V gene lost 3 bases and the J gene lost 5 bases, with 7 bases spanning the gap. DNA for the CDR3: TGCAGCGTTGATATTAGAACTGAAGCTTTCTTT. This translates into CSVDIRTEAFF.

The chain combines TRBV3-1 (or the pseudogene TRBV3-2) with TRBJ2-5; D ambiguous. Germline V gene sequence: CDR1 LGHDT, CDR2 YNNKEL (reference sequence). The CDR3 sequence is 10 residues long. Trimming took 0 bases from V and 7 from J, leaving 0 bases between them. The CDR3: CASSQETQYF. CDR3 sequence (DNA): TGTGCCAGCAGCCAAGAGACCCAGTACTTC.

V gene TRBV3-1 (or the pseudogene TRBV3-2) combines with J gene TRBJ1-6; D is unresolved. Germline loops: CDR1 LGHDT, CDR2 YNNKEL (reference sequence). Trimming pared 2 bases from V and 4 bases from J, leaving 6 bases between. The CDR3 is 14 residues long. In DNA, the CDR3 is TGTGCCAGCAGCCAAAAGAGTTATAATTCACCCCTCCACTTT. This sequence encodes CASSQKSYNSPLHF.

Notes on this clone: The sample contains more than one DNA sequence encoding this CDR3. The chain combines TRBV5-1 with TRBJ1-5; possibly TRBD1 for D (6 bases). This CDR3 is 14 amino acids long. V lost 0 bases to trimming and J lost 8 bases, with 12 bases between them. Germline lookup yields CDR1 SGHRS and CDR2 YFSETQ. The CDR3 DNA is TGCGCCAGCAGCTTGGAGGGGGGTTGGGAGCCCCAGCATTTT. Encoded protein: CASSLEGGWEPQHF.

This rearrangement joins TRBV3-1 (or the pseudogene TRBV3-2) to TRBJ2-2; no clear D. Trimming shortened V by 0 bases and J by 1 base, and 12 bases separated the two germline ends. There are 17 residues in the CDR3. Per the germline V gene, CDR1 is LGHDT and CDR2 is YNNKEL (reference sequence). CDR3 in amino acids: CASSQEVAQLNTGELFF. The CDR3 region has the DNA TGTGCCAGCAGCCAAGAAGTCGCACAGTTGAACACCGGGGAGCTGTTTTTT.

This rearrangement joins TRBV3-1 (or the pseudogene TRBV3-2) to TRBJ1-2, with D perhaps matching TRBD1 (6 bases). The CDR3 is 15 residues long. Trimming pared 7 bases from V and 8 bases from J, leaving 23 bases between. CDR1 is LGHDT and CDR2 is YNNKEL in the germline V gene (reference sequence). The CDR3: CASTGTGRDMGGYTF. The DNA for the CDR3 is TGTGCCAGCACCGGTACCGGACGGGACATGGGCGGCTACACCTTC.

The CDR3 DNA is TGTGCCAGCAAAAGGACAGAACAGAACACTGAAGCTTTCTTT. Its translation is CASKRTEQNTEAFF. The J gene is TRBJ1-1, the V gene TRBV6-5; weak D call: TRBD1 (6 bases). This CDR3 contains 14 residues. V was clipped by 7 bases and J by 1 base, with 13 bases between them. Germline lookup yields CDR1 MNHEY and CDR2 SVGAGI.

The V gene is TRBV27, the J gene TRBJ1-1; D may be TRBD1 (5 bases). Trimming took 0 bases from V and 4 from J, leaving 9 bases between them. Germline CDR1 is MNHEY and CDR2 is SMNVEV (reference sequence). The CDR3 spans 14 residues. The CDR3 bases are TGTGCCAGCAGTTTATCGATGGGGGTCACTGAAGCTTTCTTT. Protein sequence: CASSLSMGVTEAFF.

The chain couples TRBV29-1 to TRBJ2-5; D call uncertain. This CDR3 has 10 residues. V lost 4 bases, J lost 4 bases, and 4 bases lay in between. The germline gives CDR1 SQVTM, CDR2 ANQGSEA. The CDR3 loop is CSVVSETQYF. The DNA for the CDR3 is TGCAGCGTTGTGTCAGAGACCCAGTACTTC.

The rearrangement links TRBV18 to TRBJ1-2; the match to TRBD1 covers 9 bases. Per the germline V gene, CDR1 is KGHSH and CDR2 is LQKENI. CDR3 length equals 13 residues. Trimming cost V 8 bases and J 13 bases; bases outside gene matches: 14. CDR3 nucleotide sequence: TGTGCCAGCGCGTCCGGGACAGGGAGTCTAGCCACCTTC. Amino acids: CASASGTGSLATF.

The chain employs TRBV7-8 and TRBJ2-7; 8 positions match TRBD1. CDR3 length: 14 residues. V shed 5 bases and J 2 bases; nucleotides not matched to a gene: 5. In germline, CDR1 is SGHVS, CDR2 FQNEAQ. CDR3 coding DNA: TGTGCCAGCAGCACTCAGGGGGCGACCTACGAGCAGTACTTC. Its translation is CASSTQGATYEQYF.

V gene TRBV11-2 combines with J gene TRBJ2-1; unclear D gene. Germline CDR1 SGHAT, CDR2 FQNNGV. V was clipped by 5 bases and J by 4 bases, with 12 bases between them. The CDR3 length is 14 residues. The CDR3 is CASSLAPSYNEQFF. DNA for the CDR3: TGTGCCAGCAGCCTCGCGCCCTCGTACAATGAGCAGTTCTTC.

CDR3 DNA: TGTGCCAGTAGTAGACAGGGGGCGCAAGATACGCAGTATTTT. Amino acids: CASSRQGAQDTQYF. The chain uses TRBV19 and TRBJ2-3, with TRBD1 matching over 10 bases. Germline V gene sequence: CDR1 LNHDA, CDR2 SQIVND (reference sequence). The CDR3 extends over 14 amino acids. V lost 4 bases, J lost 5 bases, and 3 bases stayed unmatched.

The V and J genes are TRBV4-1 and TRBJ1-3, with 8 positions matching TRBD1. J lost 0 bases, V lost 4 bases, and 2 bases had no gene match. The CDR3 runs to 15 residues. Germline CDR1 MGHRA, CDR2 YSYEKL. DNA of the CDR3: TGCGCCAGCAGCCTCGACAGGGGCTCTGGAAACACCATATATTTT. Translating gives CASSLDRGSGNTIYF.

CDR3 nucleotides: TGTGCCAGCAGCACCGCCGGGACAGGGAGAGGAAACACCATATATTTT. Translating gives CASSTAGTGRGNTIYF. This chain joins TRBV11-3 and TRBJ1-3, with 9 nucleotides matching TRBD1. The CDR3 sequence is 16 residues long. Germline assignment: CDR1 SGHNT and CDR2 YENEEA. Trimming removed 5 bases from V and 4 bases from J; junction bases left unmatched: 9.